Listed below are T cell receptor beta chains from one sample, sequenced in a study of T cells in Graves' hyperthyroidism and ophthalmopathy. TCRdb re-called the multiplex PCR reads through MiXCR, storing one row per CDR3 protein. This repertoire shows some 550,000 distinct CDR3 sequences, less than 25% found once; its top ten account for around 27%. Material for sequencing was blood. These receptors were taken from a man aged 18-30 years with Graves' hyperthyroidism. Both conserved end residues are part of each CDR3. A D gene is named only where the DNA matches it firmly. Size values are once, few and many counts, or a class for expanded clones, and some rows have none.

cdr3_aa,cdr3_nt,clone_size,d_call,v_call,j_call
CASSLGQFYTEAFF,TGCGCCAGCAGCTTGGGACAGTTCTACACTGAAGCTTTCTTT,-,-,TRBV5-1,TRBJ1-1
CASSSLWRASYEQYF,TGTGCCAGCAGCTCCTTGTGGAGGGCCTCCTACGAGCAGTACTTC,many,-,TRBV7-8,TRBJ2-7
CASSERSTEAFF,TGTGCCAGCTCTGAGAGGTCCACTGAAGCTTTCTTT,many,-,TRBV5-4,TRBJ1-1
CASSLHRSQETQYF,TGTGCCAGCAGCCTTCACCGGAGTCAAGAGACCCAGTACTTC,many,-,TRBV12-3/TRBV12-4,TRBJ2-5
CASTPGTTAKNIQYF,TGTGCCAGCACTCCCGGGACAACTGCCAAAAACATTCAGTACTTC,many,-,TRBV28,TRBJ2-4
CASRAGPYEQYF,TGTGCCAGCAGAGCAGGACCCTACGAGCAGTACTTC,-,-,TRBV2,TRBJ2-7
CASSSAGNYGYTF,TGTGCCAGCAGCTCGGCGGGTAACTATGGCTACACCTTC,many,-,TRBV7-9,TRBJ1-2
CASSPRLETVTYEQYF,TGTGCCAGCAGTCCTCGACTCGAGACGGTTACCTACGAGCAGTACTTC,many,-,TRBV6-5,TRBJ2-7
CAIGPRVAYEQYF,TGTGCCATCGGACCGAGGGTTGCCTACGAGCAGTACTTC,few,-,TRBV6-1,TRBJ2-7
CASSPPAASPLHF,TGTGCCAGCAGCCCCCCCGCGGCCTCACCCCTCCACTTT,-,-,TRBV28,TRBJ1-6
CASSFGPEETQYF,TGTGCCAGCAGCTTCGGACCTGAAGAGACCCAGTACTTC,many,-,TRBV13,TRBJ2-5
CASSSGIAGGEETQYF,TGCGCCAGCAGCTCCGGGATAGCGGGGGGGGAAGAGACCCAGTACTTC,-,TRBD2,TRBV5-1,TRBJ2-5
CASSSRGSNQPQHF,TGTGCCAGCAGTTCGAGGGGCAGCAATCAGCCCCAGCATTTT,many,-,TRBV27,TRBJ1-5
CASSMTTGGFYGYTF,TGTGCCAGCAGCATGACGACAGGGGGCTTTTATGGCTACACCTTC,-,TRBD1,TRBV5-5,TRBJ1-2
CASRPDRDPGEPFF,TGTGCCAGCAGACCGGACAGGGATCCCGGGGAGCCGTTTTTT,many,TRBD1,TRBV12-3/TRBV12-4,TRBJ2-2
CASSLTRDRAHEQYF,TGTGCCAGCAGTCTCACTCGGGACAGGGCCCACGAGCAGTACTTC,many,TRBD1,TRBV12-3/TRBV12-4,TRBJ2-7
CATSRDPGGEETQYF,TGTGCCACCAGCAGAGATCCAGGAGGCGAAGAGACCCAGTACTTC,once,-,TRBV15,TRBJ2-5
CASSLAPGVDTEAFF,TGTGCCAGCAGCTTAGCCCCGGGGGTAGATACTGAAGCTTTCTTT,many,-,TRBV7-9,TRBJ1-1
CASSLPTRSRERGYTF,TGCGCCAGCAGCCTACCAACCCGGAGTAGGGAAAGAGGCTACACCTTC,-,-,TRBV5-1,TRBJ1-2
CASSVGYMRTSGEGETQYF,TGTGCCAGCAGCGTAGGCTACATGAGGACTAGCGGGGAGGGAGAGACCCAGTACTTC,-,TRBD2,TRBV9,TRBJ2-5
CSAPMGRRETQYF,TGCAGTGCCCCGATGGGGCGCCGAGAGACCCAGTACTTC,-,-,TRBV20-1,TRBJ2-5
CASSSLHRVDTEAFF,TGCGCCAGCAGCTCCCTCCACAGGGTGGACACTGAAGCTTTCTTT,few,-,TRBV5-1,TRBJ1-1
CSVEWGYGYTF,TGCAGCGTTGAATGGGGTTATGGCTACACCTTC,-,-,TRBV29-1,TRBJ1-2
CAWSIRRPVMNTEAFF,TGTGCCTGGAGTATCAGGCGGCCTGTAATGAACACTGAAGCTTTCTTT,many,-,TRBV30,TRBJ1-1
CASSQPGQSSQPQHF,TGTGCCAGCAGTCAACCGGGACAGTCATCTCAGCCCCAGCATTTT,-,TRBD1,TRBV6-2/TRBV6-3,TRBJ1-5
CASSGRLQTDPRSSYEQYF,TGTGCCAGCTCAGGCAGGTTACAGACAGACCCTAGGAGCTCCTACGAGCAGTACTTC,-,-,TRBV18,TRBJ2-7
CASRPDAVGGYEQYF,TGTGCCAGCAGGCCCGACGCGGTGGGTGGGTACGAGCAGTACTTC,-,-,TRBV7-2,TRBJ2-7
CASSDRDRVGEQYF,TGTGCCAGTAGTGATCGGGACAGGGTGGGCGAGCAGTACTTC,-,TRBD1,TRBV19,TRBJ2-7
CASSFISGANVLTF,TGTGCCAGCTCTTTCATCTCTGGGGCCAACGTCCTGACTTTC,many,-,TRBV12-3/TRBV12-4,TRBJ2-6
CASSYLVFNYGYTF,TGTGCCAGCAGTTATTTGGTTTTTAACTATGGCTACACCTTC,many,-,TRBV12-3/TRBV12-4,TRBJ1-2
CASSRDPGEGGFEQYF,TGTGCCAGCAGCAGGGACCCCGGGGAAGGAGGTTTCGAGCAGTACTTC,many,-,TRBV6-1,TRBJ2-7
CASYAGTGNTEAFF,TGTGCCAGCTACGCCGGGACGGGCAACACTGAAGCTTTCTTT,-,-,TRBV18,TRBJ1-1
CASSLFLAAGELFF,TGTGCCAGCAGTTTATTTCTAGCTGCCGGGGAGCTGTTTTTT,few,-,TRBV28,TRBJ2-2
CASSLVGRGDSPLHF,TGTGCCAGCAGCTTAGTAGGCAGGGGCGATTCACCCCTCCACTTT,-,-,TRBV7-9,TRBJ1-6
CASSSNLGGLEQYF,TGTGCCAGCAGTTCAAATCTGGGTGGACTCGAGCAGTACTTC,many,-,TRBV12-3/TRBV12-4,TRBJ2-7
CASSRDREDQPQHF,TGTGCCAGCAGTCGGGACAGGGAGGATCAGCCCCAGCATTTT,many,TRBD1,TRBV12-3/TRBV12-4,TRBJ1-5
CASSSRGLNTEAFF,TGTGCCAGCAGTTCCCGGGGATTGAACACTGAAGCTTTCTTT,many,-,TRBV6-5,TRBJ1-1
CASSVGQFFEQYF,TGTGCCAGCAGTGTGGGGCAATTCTTCGAGCAGTACTTC,many,-,TRBV6-1,TRBJ2-7
CASSSGQGRDGYTF,TGTGCCAGCAGTTCCGGACAGGGGAGGGATGGCTACACCTTC,-,TRBD1,TRBV12-3/TRBV12-4,TRBJ1-2
CASSASPGNTIYF,TGTGCCAGCAGTGCCTCACCCGGAAACACCATATATTTT,many,-,TRBV12-3/TRBV12-4,TRBJ1-3
CASSARRPLGWLGEETQYF,TGTGCCAGCAGTGCCCGACGCCCACTTGGGTGGCTTGGTGAAGAGACCCAGTACTTC,-,-,TRBV6-1,TRBJ2-5
CATSHGRTGELFF,TGTGCCACCAGCCACGGCCGGACCGGGGAGCTGTTTTTT,many,-,TRBV19,TRBJ2-2
CASSSLVGMSYGYTF,TGTGCCAGCAGTTCGTTAGTGGGCATGAGCTATGGCTACACCTTC,many,-,TRBV2,TRBJ1-2
CASSELITTF,TGTGCCAGCAGTGAATTAATCACCACCTTC,few,-,TRBV2,TRBJ1-2
CASSEYRGWRLDF,TGTGCCAGCAGTGAATACCGGGGGTGGAGGTTGGACTTC,many,-,TRBV6-1,TRBJ2-7